The entry below describes one T cell receptor beta chain. The specificity of this receptor is unknown. Qualities for individual bases were not recorded, and no much larger clone is one base off. To sequence the TCRbeta CDR3 region, genomic DNA was isolated from the sorted cells. The immunoSEQ Assay was used for sequencing of TCRbeta CDR3 regions. Entries here come from immuneACCESS through TCRdb and include only in-frame sequences with V and J called. Some clones fail to appear in such tables; in the studies checked, an unresolved V gene covers under half of the shortfall, and the cause of the remainder is unknown. The sample contains over 45,000 clones, 70% to 80% of them found a single time. Jointly, the top ten make up roughly 4% of the sample. These data originate in a study of OX40 agonist ivuxolimab in advanced cancers. About the study as a whole: Ivuxolimab, which targeted the costimulatory receptor OX40 (CD134), was an agonistic, fully human IgG2 monoclonal antibody. The dose-escalation cohort was about 87% male with a mean age of about 65 years, ranging from 23 to 79. Among the roughly 50 dose-escalation patients, around 20 had hepatocellular carcinoma, roughly 15 melanoma, 9 renal cell carcinoma and 9 head and neck cancer. Intravenous ivuxolimab was administered to patients every 2 weeks at six dose levels: 0.01, 0.1, 0.3, 1.5, 3 and 10 mg/kg. Prior anti-PD-1, anti-PD-L1 or anti-CTLA-4 therapy was permitted, and 30% to 45% of dose-escalation patients had received checkpoint inhibitors. Peripheral TCRbeta sequencing was intended to test whether TCR sequence diversity was altered and clonal T-cell expansion was caused by ivuxolimab. The paper covers the monotherapy dose-escalation part of the phase I ivuxolimab trial, which included N of about 50 patients. Three dose-escalation patients achieved partial responses, one with hepatocellular carcinoma and two with cutaneous melanoma. Study-wide conclusions, independent of this receptor: In the 0.1-3.0 mg/kg groups, partial responders were among the patients with the lowest normalized peripheral clonal expansion, particularly in CD8+ T cells. The antigen specificity of the clonally expanded peripheral T cells was not determined. After ivuxolimab, expanded clones were on average more numerous among CD8+ T cells than among CD4+ T cells. Low levels of normalized T-cell clonal expansion were also shown by some nonresponding patients. Clonal expansion of both CD4+ and CD8+ blood T cells was observed from baseline to week 6 at doses 0.1 to 3.0 mg/kg.

The trial excluded patients who had a history of autoimmune disease or were on systemic immunosuppression. Peripheral blood for TCR sequencing was collected from all dose cohorts at baseline, on cycle 4 day 1, and on cycle 7 day 1. Samples came from an open-label, multicenter, first-in-human phase I dose-escalation trial of ivuxolimab. Adults with locally advanced or metastatic melanoma, renal cell, hepatocellular, or head and neck squamous cell carcinoma were enrolled in the trial. Before TCR sequencing, CD4+ and CD8+ T cells were separately sorted from peripheral blood. From the germline V gene, CDR1 is SGHTA and CDR2 is FQGTGA. From the cysteine through the phenylalanine, the CDR3 covers 12 amino acids. The only DNA kept is the CDR3, 36 bases in frame from the first base. Deletion took 3 bases off V and 11 bases off J, with a span of 10 bases between the germline ends.

This receptor was identified in an adult with an advanced solid tumor such as melanoma, head and neck, liver or kidney cancer. The source was CD4+ or CD8+ T cells sorted from blood, collected in a trial of the OX40 agonist ivuxolimab. The chain is made from TRBV7-3 and TRBJ2-2; tentative D gene TRBD2, with 5 bases matching. CDR3 protein: CASSFQDSELFF. In nucleotides, the sequence is TGTGCCAGCAGCTTTCAGGACTCCGAGCTGTTTTTT.